This T cell receptor (beta chain) came from a study of T cell clonality in common variable immunodeficiency. CDR3 length: 14 amino acids. Germline V gene lookup returns CDR1 SGHVS and CDR2 FNYEAQ. V lost 5 bases and J lost 1; bases outside the gene matches: 4. Sequencing input was equivalent genomic DNA from CVID and controls. Profiling relied on immunoSEQ multiplex PCR, and the TCRdb table lists in-frame clones only, not all of them. The sample holds approximately 34,000 clones, and no clone turns up only once. Heparinized whole blood, 5 to 8 ml, came from each donor. Regarding the study as a whole: Compared with healthy controls, CVID subjects showed increased TCRbeta clonality, mostly in about a third. In common variable immunodeficiency, TCR beta chains reportedly carried fewer deletions and N-nucleotide insertions.

The sample holds many counts of this clone. The antigen is undetermined. Read sequence stops 3 residues before the CDR3 end, and the germline J gene provides the missing end. This chain links TRBV7-6 with TRBJ1-1; 7 bases map to TRBD1. The material sequenced was peripheral blood mononuclear cells. This TCR was sampled from a person between 18 and 75 years old in good health. CDR3 protein: CASSTGQTNTEAFF. Partial CDR3 DNA: TGTGCCAGCAGCACGGGACAGACGAACACTGAA.